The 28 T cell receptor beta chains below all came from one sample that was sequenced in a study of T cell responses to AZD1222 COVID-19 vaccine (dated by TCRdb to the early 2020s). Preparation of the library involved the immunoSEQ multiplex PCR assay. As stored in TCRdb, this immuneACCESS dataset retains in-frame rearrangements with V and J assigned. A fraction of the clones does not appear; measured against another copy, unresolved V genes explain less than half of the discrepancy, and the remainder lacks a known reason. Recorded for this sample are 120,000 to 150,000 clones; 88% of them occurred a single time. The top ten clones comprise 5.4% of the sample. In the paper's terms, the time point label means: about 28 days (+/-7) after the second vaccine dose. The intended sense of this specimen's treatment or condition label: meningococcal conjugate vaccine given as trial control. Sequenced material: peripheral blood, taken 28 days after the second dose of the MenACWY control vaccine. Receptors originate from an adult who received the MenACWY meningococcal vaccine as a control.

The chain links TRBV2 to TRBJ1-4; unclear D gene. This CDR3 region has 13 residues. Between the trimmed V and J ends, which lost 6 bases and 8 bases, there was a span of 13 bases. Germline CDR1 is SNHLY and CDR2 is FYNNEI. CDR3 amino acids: CASSGDSGEKLFF. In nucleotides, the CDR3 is TGTGCCAGCAGCGGCGACTCGGGGGAAAAACTGTTTTTT.

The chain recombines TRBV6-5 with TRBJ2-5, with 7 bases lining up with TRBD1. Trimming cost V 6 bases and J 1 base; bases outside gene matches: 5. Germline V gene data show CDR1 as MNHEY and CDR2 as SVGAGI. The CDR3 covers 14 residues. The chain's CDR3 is CASRPGTAQETQYF. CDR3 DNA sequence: TGTGCCAGCAGGCCTGGGACAGCCCAAGAGACCCAGTACTTC.

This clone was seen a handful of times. CDR3 nucleotides: TGTGCCAGCTCACCGAAGGGACAGGGGAAAAACATTCAGTACTTC. This encodes CASSPKGQGKNIQYF. V and J are TRBV18 and TRBJ2-4, with 10 bases matching TRBD1. Germline CDR1 is KGHSH and CDR2 is LQKENI. CDR3 length equals 15 residues. The ends lost 3 bases at V and 4 bases at J; junction bases unmatched: 3.

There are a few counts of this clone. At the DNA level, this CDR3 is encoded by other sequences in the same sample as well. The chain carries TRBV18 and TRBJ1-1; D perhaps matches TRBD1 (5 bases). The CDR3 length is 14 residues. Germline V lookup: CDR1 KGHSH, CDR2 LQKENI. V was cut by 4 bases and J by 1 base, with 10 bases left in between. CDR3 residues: CASSRGAPNTEAFF. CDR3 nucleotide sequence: TGTGCCAGCTCACGTGGGGCGCCGAACACTGAAGCTTTCTTT.

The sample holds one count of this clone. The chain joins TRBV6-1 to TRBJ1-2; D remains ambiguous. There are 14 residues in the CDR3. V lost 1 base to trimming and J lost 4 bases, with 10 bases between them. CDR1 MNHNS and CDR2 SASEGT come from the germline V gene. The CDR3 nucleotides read TGTGCCAGCAGTGAAGTCGGCAGCTTCTATGGCTACACCTTC. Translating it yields CASSEVGSFYGYTF.

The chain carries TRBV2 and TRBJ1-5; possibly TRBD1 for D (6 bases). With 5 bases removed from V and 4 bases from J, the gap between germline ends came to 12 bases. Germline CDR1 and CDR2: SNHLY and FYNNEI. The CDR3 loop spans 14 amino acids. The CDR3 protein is CASSTPGVNQPQHF. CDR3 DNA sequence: TGTGCCAGCAGTACCCCAGGGGTTAATCAGCCCCAGCATTTT.

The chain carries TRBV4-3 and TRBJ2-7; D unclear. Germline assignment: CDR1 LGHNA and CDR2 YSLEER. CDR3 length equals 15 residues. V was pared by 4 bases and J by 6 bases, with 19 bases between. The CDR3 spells CASSPLVRDTGEQYF. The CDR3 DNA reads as TGCGCCAGCAGCCCGCTAGTTAGGGATACTGGCGAGCAGTACTTC.

In nucleotides, the CDR3 is TGTGCCAGCAGTGGGGGACAGGGAGGTTCACCCCTCCACTTT. This translates into CASSGGQGGSPLHF. The chain combines TRBV2 with TRBJ1-6, with TRBD1 matching 9 bases. V dropped 4 bases and J dropped 9; count of bases not matched to a gene: 4. CDR3 length: 14 residues. The germline gives CDR1 SNHLY, CDR2 FYNNEI. Together with reference TRBV2 and TRBJ1-6, the CDR3 gives the full variable domain: EPEVTQTPSHQVTQMGQEVILRCVPISNHLYFYWYRQILGQKVEFLVSFYNNEISEKSEIFDDQFSVERPDGSNFTLKIRSTKLEDSAMYFCASSGGQGGSPLHFGNGTRLTVT.

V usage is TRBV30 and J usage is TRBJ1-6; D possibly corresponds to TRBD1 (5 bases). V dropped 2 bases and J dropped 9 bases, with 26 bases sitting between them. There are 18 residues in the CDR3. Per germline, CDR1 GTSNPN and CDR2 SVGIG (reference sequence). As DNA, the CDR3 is TGTGCCTGGAGTCTATCCCGCGCAGGGAAGGACCCAAGTTCACCCCTCCACTTT. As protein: CAWSLSRAGKDPSSPLHF.

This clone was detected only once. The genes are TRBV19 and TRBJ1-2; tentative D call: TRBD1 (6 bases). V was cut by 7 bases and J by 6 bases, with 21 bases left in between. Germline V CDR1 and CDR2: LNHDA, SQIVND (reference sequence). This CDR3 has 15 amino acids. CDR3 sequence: CASTEVIRTANGYTF. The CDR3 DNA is TGTGCCAGTACCGAGGTCATACGGACAGCCAATGGCTACACCTTC.

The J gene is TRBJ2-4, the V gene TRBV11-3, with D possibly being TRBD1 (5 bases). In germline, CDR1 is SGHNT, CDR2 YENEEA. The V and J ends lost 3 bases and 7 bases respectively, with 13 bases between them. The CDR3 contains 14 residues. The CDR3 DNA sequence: TGTGCCAGCAGCTTTGACAGTGTCCGGAACATTCAGTACTTC. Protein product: CASSFDSVRNIQYF.

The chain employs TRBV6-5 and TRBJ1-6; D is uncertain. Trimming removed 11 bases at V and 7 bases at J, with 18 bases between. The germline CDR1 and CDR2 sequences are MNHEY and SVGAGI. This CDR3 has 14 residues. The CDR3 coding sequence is TGTGCCTGCCTGAAGGTGGCATCAAATTCACCCCTCCACTTT. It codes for CACLKVASNSPLHF.

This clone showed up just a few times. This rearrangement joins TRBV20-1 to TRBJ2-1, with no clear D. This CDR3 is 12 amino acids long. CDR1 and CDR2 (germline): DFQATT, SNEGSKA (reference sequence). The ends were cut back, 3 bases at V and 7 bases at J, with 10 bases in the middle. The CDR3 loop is CSASGRRNEQFF. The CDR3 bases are TGCAGTGCTAGTGGGCGGAGAAATGAGCAGTTCTTC.

The CDR3 region is CAISELDTIYF. CDR3 DNA: TGTGCCATCAGTGAGCTTGACACCATATATTTT. The rearrangement joins TRBV10-3 to TRBJ1-3; no clear D gene. The CDR3 contains 11 residues. V was cut by 2 bases and J by 8 bases, with 4 bases left in between. The germline gives CDR1 ENHRY, CDR2 SYGVKD.

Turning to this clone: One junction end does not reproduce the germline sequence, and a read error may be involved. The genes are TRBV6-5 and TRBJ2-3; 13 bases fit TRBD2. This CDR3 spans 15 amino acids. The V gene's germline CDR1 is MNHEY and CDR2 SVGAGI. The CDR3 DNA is TGTGTCAGCGGGGGACTAGCGGGGTCACGAGGAACGCAGTATTTT. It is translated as CVSGGLAGSRGTQYF.

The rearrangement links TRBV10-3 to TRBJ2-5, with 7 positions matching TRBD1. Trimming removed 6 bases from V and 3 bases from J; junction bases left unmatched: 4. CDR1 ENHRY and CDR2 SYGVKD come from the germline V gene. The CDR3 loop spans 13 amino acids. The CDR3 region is CAIRVDREETQYF. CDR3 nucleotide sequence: TGTGCCATCAGAGTAGACAGGGAAGAGACCCAGTACTTC.

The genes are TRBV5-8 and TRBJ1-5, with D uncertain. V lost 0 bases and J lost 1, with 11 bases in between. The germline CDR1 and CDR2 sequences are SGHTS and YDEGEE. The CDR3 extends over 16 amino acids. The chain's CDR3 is CASSLVGVRSNQPQHF. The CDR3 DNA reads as TGTGCCAGCAGCTTGGTTGGGGTCAGGAGCAATCAGCCCCAGCATTTT.

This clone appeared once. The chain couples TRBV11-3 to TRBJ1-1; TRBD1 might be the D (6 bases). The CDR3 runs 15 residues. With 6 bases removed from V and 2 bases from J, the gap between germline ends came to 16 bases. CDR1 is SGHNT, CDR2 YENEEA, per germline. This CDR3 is CASRRTGFPNTEAFF. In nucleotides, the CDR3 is TGTGCCAGCAGACGCACAGGGTTCCCAAACACTGAAGCTTTCTTT.

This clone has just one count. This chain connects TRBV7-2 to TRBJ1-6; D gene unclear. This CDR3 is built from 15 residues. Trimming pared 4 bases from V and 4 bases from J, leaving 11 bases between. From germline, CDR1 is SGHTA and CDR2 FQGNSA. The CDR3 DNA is TGTGCCAGCAGCTCAAGGCCGGCTTATAATTCACCCCTCCACTTT. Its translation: CASSSRPAYNSPLHF. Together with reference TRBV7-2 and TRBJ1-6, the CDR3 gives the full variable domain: GAGVSQSPSNKVTEKGKDVELRCDPISGHTALYWYRQSLGQGLEFLIYFQGNSAPDKSGLPSDRFSAERTGGSVSTLTIQRTQQEDSAVYLCASSSRPAYNSPLHFGNGTRLTVT.

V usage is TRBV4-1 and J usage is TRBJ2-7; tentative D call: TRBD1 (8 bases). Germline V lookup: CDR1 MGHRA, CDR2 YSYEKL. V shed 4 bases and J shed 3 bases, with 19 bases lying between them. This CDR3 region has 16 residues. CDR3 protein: CASSPNGGTGFYEQYF. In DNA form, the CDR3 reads TGCGCCAGCAGCCCTAACGGGGGGACAGGCTTCTACGAGCAGTACTTC.

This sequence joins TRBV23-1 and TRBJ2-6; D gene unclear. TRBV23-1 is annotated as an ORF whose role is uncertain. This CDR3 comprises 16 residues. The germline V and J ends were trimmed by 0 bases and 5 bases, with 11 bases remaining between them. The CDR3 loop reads CASSQSTTIRANVLTF. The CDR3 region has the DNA TGCGCCAGCAGTCAATCTACAACCATTAGGGCCAACGTCCTGACTTTC.

CDR3 amino acids: CASILDRSYNEQFF. The CDR3 DNA reads TGTGCCAGTATTCTCGATAGGTCCTACAATGAGCAGTTCTTC. The gene calls are TRBV7-2 and TRBJ2-1; D unresolved. With 9 bases removed from V and 1 base from J, the gap between germline ends came to 13 bases. The CDR3 has 14 residues. Looked up from germline, CDR1 is SGHTA and CDR2 is FQGNSA.

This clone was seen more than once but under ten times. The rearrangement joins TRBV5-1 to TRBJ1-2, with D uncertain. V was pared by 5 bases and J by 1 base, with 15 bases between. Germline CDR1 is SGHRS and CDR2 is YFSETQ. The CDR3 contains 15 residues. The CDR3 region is CASRVGTGGNYGYTF. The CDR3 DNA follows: TGCGCCAGCAGGGTTGGTACGGGAGGTAACTATGGCTACACCTTC.

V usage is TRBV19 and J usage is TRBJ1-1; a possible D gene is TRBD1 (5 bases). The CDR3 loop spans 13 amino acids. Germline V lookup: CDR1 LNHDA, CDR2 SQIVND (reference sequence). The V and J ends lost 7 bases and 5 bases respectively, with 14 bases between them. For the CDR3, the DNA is TGTGCCAGTATGGGGGTTTTTGGGACTGAAGCTTTCTTT. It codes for CASMGVFGTEAFF.

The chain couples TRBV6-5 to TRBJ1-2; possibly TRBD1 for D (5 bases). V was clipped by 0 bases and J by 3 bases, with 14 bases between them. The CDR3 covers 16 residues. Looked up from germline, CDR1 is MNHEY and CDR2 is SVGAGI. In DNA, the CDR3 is TGTGCCAGCAGTTACTCTAGAGCGGGGCAGGACTATGGCTACACCTTC. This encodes CASSYSRAGQDYGYTF.

The CDR3 DNA is TGTGCCATCAGTGGTCGTGGCAGCTACAATGAGCAGTTCTTC. This translates into CAISGRGSYNEQFF. The V call is TRBV10-3, the J call TRBJ2-1; D gene unclear. The CDR3 consists of 14 residues. The ends were cut back, 4 bases at V and 3 bases at J, with 10 bases in the middle. The germline V gene encodes CDR1 ENHRY and CDR2 SYGVKD.

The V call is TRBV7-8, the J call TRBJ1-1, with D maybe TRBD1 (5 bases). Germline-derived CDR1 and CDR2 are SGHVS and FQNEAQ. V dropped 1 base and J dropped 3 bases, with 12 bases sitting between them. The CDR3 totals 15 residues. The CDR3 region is CASSLVRVGDTEAFF. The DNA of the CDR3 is TGTGCCAGCAGCTTAGTCAGGGTTGGAGACACTGAAGCTTTCTTT.

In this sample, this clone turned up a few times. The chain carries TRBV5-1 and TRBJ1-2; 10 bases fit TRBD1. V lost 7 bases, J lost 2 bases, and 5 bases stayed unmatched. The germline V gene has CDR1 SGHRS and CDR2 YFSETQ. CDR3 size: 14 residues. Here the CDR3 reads CASEPGQGNYGYTF. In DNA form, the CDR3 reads TGCGCCAGCGAGCCGGGACAGGGGAACTATGGCTACACCTTC.